Below, 29 T cell receptor beta chains from the same sample are listed, as sequenced in a study of T cells in Graves' hyperthyroidism and ophthalmopathy. Amplification targeted TCR beta CDR3 regions from RNA transcripts. Researchers ran a first-round RT-PCR on the TCR CDR3 using the HTBI primer set. TCRdb called the multiplex PCR reads again in MiXCR, with one record for every CDR3 protein. The sample shows hundreds of thousands of distinct CDR3 sequences, roughly 46% of them seen only once. Sequencing was carried out using peripheral blood or thyroid tissue (not recorded which). The receptors derive from an adult man with Graves' disease, either hyperthyroidism or ophthalmopathy (not recorded which).

The chain combines TRBV18 with TRBJ2-7; no clear D gene. This CDR3 has 10 residues. Trimming shortened V by 2 bases and J by 9 bases, and 5 bases separated the two germline ends. Per the germline V gene, CDR1 is KGHSH and CDR2 is LQKENI. The CDR3 region is CASSPSGQYF. The CDR3 DNA sequence: TGTGCCAGCTCACCATCCGGGCAGTACTTC.

Comment on this clonotype: One base away lies a much larger clone, so this may be a sequencing read error. The J gene is TRBJ2-7, the V gene TRBV10-3; D remains unclear. Germline-derived CDR1 and CDR2 are ENHRY and SYGVKD. The CDR3 runs to 15 residues. DNA for the CDR3: TGTGCCATCAGTGATTTCGAGGAGTTATCCTACGCGCAGTACTTC. Protein product: CAISDFEELSYAQYF.

V gene TRBV25-1 combines with J gene TRBJ2-7; TRBD2 matches 12 bases. Unmatched junction bases numbered 5, after V lost 5 bases and J lost 3 bases. Germline-derived CDR1 and CDR2 are MGHDK and SYGVNS. The CDR3 spans 15 residues. This chain's CDR3 is CASSYTSGGYYEQYF. As DNA, the CDR3 is TGTGCCAGCAGTTACACTAGCGGGGGGTACTACGAGCAGTACTTC.

The J gene is TRBJ2-5, the V gene TRBV24-1; tentatively, D is TRBD2 (5 bases). With 4 bases removed from V and 9 bases from J, the gap between germline ends came to 14 bases. The CDR3 spans 13 residues. Per the germline V gene, CDR1 is KGHDR and CDR2 is SFDVKD. CDR3 amino acids: CATSETGNQPQYF. CDR3 nucleotides: TGTGCCACCAGTGAGACGGGGAATCAGCCCCAGTACTTC.

This clonotype was seen at least ten times. The chain employs TRBV6-5 and TRBJ2-7, with 8 bases matching TRBD1. There are 13 residues in the CDR3. Trimming removed 0 bases from V and 5 bases from J; junction bases left unmatched: 0. Germline CDR1 is MNHEY and CDR2 is SVGAGI. In DNA form, the CDR3 reads TGTGCCAGCAGTTACTCGACAGGGGACGAGCAGTACTTC. Translation gives CASSYSTGDEQYF.

This sequence joins TRBV7-2 and TRBJ1-5; 8 bases map to TRBD1. With 0 bases clipped from V and 6 bases from J, the junction kept 7 bases outside the gene matches. Germline V gives CDR1 SGHTA, CDR2 FQGNSA. The CDR3 totals 16 residues. The CDR3 is CASSLAPTGVGQPQHF. As DNA, the CDR3 is TGTGCCAGCAGCTTAGCGCCGACAGGGGTGGGTCAGCCCCAGCATTTT.

This clonotype occurred many times. The rearrangement uses TRBV7-9 and TRBJ2-7; maybe TRBD2 (5 bases). This CDR3 region has 13 residues. Germline V gene data show CDR1 as SEHNR and CDR2 as FQNEAQ (reference sequence). Trimming shortened V by 5 bases and J by 3 bases, and 11 bases separated the two germline ends. DNA for the CDR3: TGTGCCAGCAGCCCGGACTTACACTACGAGCAGTACTTC. Translated, it gives CASSPDLHYEQYF.

The chain links TRBV7-4 to TRBJ2-2; D is unclear. With 1 base removed from V and 6 bases from J, the gap between germline ends came to 12 bases. Germline CDR1 SGHVT, CDR2 SQSDAQ. The CDR3 contains 15 residues. The CDR3 DNA reads TGTGCCAGCAGCTTAGAGTCTGGGCCTGCCGGGGAGCTGTTTTTT. It is translated as CASSLESGPAGELFF.

Remarks on this clonotype: A much larger clone differs by one base, so this may be a read error. J is TRBJ1-5 and V is TRBV20-1, with D unresolved. This CDR3 contains 13 residues. Germline loops: CDR1 DFQATT, CDR2 SNEGSKA (reference sequence). The CDR3 sequence is CGASPRGGQPQHF. The CDR3 bases are TGCGGTGCTAGCCCCAGAGGAGGACAGCCCCAGCATTTT.

This clonotype was recorded at least ten times. The V call is TRBV2, the J call TRBJ2-2; no clear D gene. The CDR3 is made up of 16 amino acids. Trimming pared 2 bases from V and 5 bases from J, leaving 15 bases between. Germline CDR1 SNHLY, CDR2 FYNNEI. The CDR3 loop is CASSELDGMGTGELFF. As DNA, the CDR3 is TGTGCCAGCAGTGAACTGGACGGAATGGGGACCGGGGAGCTGTTTTTT.

This clonotype was seen repeatedly, ten times or more. The chain uses TRBV20-1 and TRBJ2-7, with D hard to call. Germline V gene sequence: CDR1 DFQATT, CDR2 SNEGSKA (reference sequence). This CDR3 has 10 amino acids. The V end lost 6 bases, the J end lost 0 bases, and 3 bases lay between the germline ends. CDR3 sequence reads: CSAISYEQYF. The CDR3 DNA reads TGCAGTGCCATCTCCTACGAGCAGTACTTC.

The rearrangement joins TRBV15 to TRBJ1-6, with a weak D call TRBD1 (6 bases). CDR1 is LNHNV, CDR2 YYDKDF, per germline (reference sequence). The CDR3 is 14 residues long. V gave up 5 bases and J gave up 13 bases, with 18 bases separating them. The DNA of the CDR3 is TGTGCCACCAGCTGGATTGCAGGGGAGGCGCCCCTCCACTTT. Its translation is CATSWIAGEAPLHF.

In this sample, this clonotype turned up many times. The rearrangement joins TRBV9 to TRBJ1-1, with D tentatively TRBD1 (5 bases). The germline V gene has CDR1 SGDLS and CDR2 YYNGEE. This CDR3 is 13 amino acids long. With 4 bases removed from V and 3 bases from J, the gap between germline ends came to 10 bases. CDR3 protein: CASSLGGHTEAFF. CDR3 coding DNA: TGTGCCAGCAGCCTCGGGGGTCACACTGAAGCTTTCTTT.

The V and J genes are TRBV12-3 or TRBV12-4 and TRBJ2-7; TRBD1 aligns across 9 bases. J lost 5 bases, V lost 6 bases, and 11 bases had no gene match. The CDR3 totals 15 residues. The CDR3 DNA follows: TGTGCCAGCAGCTCTGGACAGGGGCTATCCGACGAGCAGTACTTC. This codes for CASSSGQGLSDEQYF.

This clonotype occurred many times. V and J are TRBV7-3 and TRBJ2-6; D ambiguous. With 5 bases removed from V and 0 bases from J, the gap between germline ends came to 5 bases. The V gene's germline CDR1 is SGHTA and CDR2 FQGTGA. This CDR3 is 14 amino acids long. The CDR3 coding sequence is TGTGCCAGCAGCCGAGACTCTGGGGCCAACGTCCTGACTTTC. It translates to CASSRDSGANVLTF.

V usage is TRBV10-1 and J usage is TRBJ2-7; D might be TRBD1 or TRBD2, each matching 5 bases. The CDR3 is 12 residues long. The V gene lost 8 bases and the J gene lost 2 bases, with 10 bases spanning the gap. Germline lookup yields CDR1 WNHNN and CDR2 SYGVQD (reference sequence). The CDR3 DNA reads as TGCGCCAGCCAACCGGGACCCTACGAGCAGTACTTC. Translation: CASQPGPYEQYF.

This clonotype has a count of ten or more. V and J are TRBV24-1 and TRBJ2-5; D may correspond to TRBD1 or TRBD2 (6 bases each). Germline V gene sequence: CDR1 KGHDR, CDR2 SFDVKD. The V and J ends lost 3 bases and 5 bases respectively, with 12 bases between them. This CDR3 has 14 amino acids. In DNA, the CDR3 is TGTGCCACCAGTGATCCCCGGGGGCAGGAGACCCAGTACTTC. As protein: CATSDPRGQETQYF.

The chain has TRBV2 and TRBJ1-2; possibly TRBD1 for D (5 bases). Germline V gene lookup returns CDR1 SNHLY and CDR2 FYNNEI. Trimming cost V 6 bases and J 5 bases, with 16 bases left between them. The CDR3 contains 14 residues. As DNA, the CDR3 is TGTGCCAGCAGGGGGCCCCGGGACCCATATGGCTACACCTTC. Amino acid sequence: CASRGPRDPYGYTF.

The rearrangement joins TRBV7-8 to TRBJ1-5; the D gene is possibly TRBD1 (6 bases). The V gene lost 2 bases and the J gene lost 5 bases, with 10 bases spanning the gap. In germline, CDR1 is SGHVS, CDR2 FQNEAQ. The CDR3 loop spans 14 amino acids. CDR3 sequence reads: CASSLLGGYQPQHF. CDR3 nucleotide sequence: TGTGCCAGCAGCTTACTGGGGGGCTATCAGCCCCAGCATTTT.

V and J are TRBV2 and TRBJ1-6; tentatively, D is TRBD1 (5 bases). Deletions cut 5 bases from V and 7 bases from J, with 12 bases between. The CDR3 is made up of 14 amino acids. Per germline, CDR1 SNHLY and CDR2 FYNNEI. The CDR3 bases are TGTGCCAGCAGTTACTCCCAGGGAAATTCACCCCTCCACTTT. It yields the protein CASSYSQGNSPLHF.

The chain is built from TRBV25-1 and TRBJ1-1, with a weak D call TRBD1 (6 bases). The CDR3 contains 16 residues. The germline V and J ends were trimmed by 4 bases and 6 bases, with 21 bases remaining between them. The germline CDR1 and CDR2 sequences are MGHDK and SYGVNS. The CDR3 protein is CASSAMIRGKGAEAFF. In DNA form, the CDR3 reads TGTGCCAGCAGTGCTATGATCAGGGGAAAGGGCGCTGAAGCTTTCTTT.

The chain carries TRBV7-9 and TRBJ1-2; no definite D call. V was clipped by 11 bases and J by 7 bases, with 14 bases between them. The CDR3 loop spans 11 amino acids. Germline V gives CDR1 SEHNR, CDR2 FQNEAQ (reference sequence). The CDR3 nucleotides read TGTGCCTGGCAGGTTGGGAGTGGCTACACCTTC. Translation gives CAWQVGSGYTF.

This clonotype was seen a few times. The rearrangement uses TRBV14 and TRBJ1-1; D unclear. Germline V gene lookup returns CDR1 SGHDN and CDR2 FVKESK. V was pared by 5 bases and J by 0 bases, with 10 bases between. The CDR3 consists of 14 residues. CDR3 amino acids: CASSVVGVNTEAFF. DNA of the CDR3: TGTGCCAGCAGCGTTGTTGGGGTGAACACTGAAGCTTTCTTT.

In the case of this clonotype: A read error may explain this, as a much larger clone is one base away. The chain employs TRBV29-1 and TRBJ2-5; 8 nucleotides match TRBD1. Germline assignment: CDR1 SQVTM and CDR2 ANQGSEA. This CDR3 contains 13 residues. The ends lost 4 bases at V and 4 bases at J; junction bases unmatched: 5. In DNA, the CDR3 is TGCAGCGTTGGGACCGGGACAGGAGAGACCCAGTACTTC. Translated, it gives CSVGTGTGETQYF.

The chain recombines TRBV5-1 with TRBJ1-1; D gene uncertain. Germline-derived CDR1 and CDR2 are SGHRS and YFSETQ. V lost 3 bases and J lost 8, with 11 bases in between. CDR3 length: 12 residues. For the CDR3, the DNA is TGCGCCAGCAGCTCGGCACGTATGGAAGCTTTCTTT. It translates to CASSSARMEAFF.

This chain links TRBV20-1 with TRBJ2-7, with TRBD2 matching over 15 bases. The germline V gene has CDR1 DFQATT and CDR2 SNEGSKA (reference sequence). With V trimmed by 4 bases and J by 2 bases, 6 bases remained unmatched. The CDR3 is 16 amino acids. The CDR3 loop reads CSATGLAGGAPYEQYF. For the CDR3, the DNA is TGCAGTGCTACCGGACTAGCGGGGGGGGCCCCCTACGAGCAGTACTTC.

V gene TRBV19 combines with J gene TRBJ1-2; 7 nucleotides match TRBD1. Trimming at V came to 7 bases and at J to 0 bases, leaving 11 bases not matched to a gene. This CDR3 has 16 residues. Germline-derived CDR1 and CDR2 are LNHDA and SQIVND (reference sequence). As DNA, the CDR3 is TGTGCCAGTACCCCAACCACAGGGGTTACTAACTATGGCTACACCTTC. Protein sequence: CASTPTTGVTNYGYTF.

The chain recombines TRBV15 with TRBJ1-1; possible D gene TRBD1, 5 bases. This CDR3 has 15 amino acids. Per germline, CDR1 LNHNV and CDR2 YYDKDF (reference sequence). V lost 0 bases, J lost 6 bases, and 14 bases lay in between. The CDR3 loop is CATSRDPAGRAEAFF. CDR3 coding DNA: TGTGCCACCAGCAGAGATCCGGCAGGGAGGGCTGAAGCTTTCTTT.

The chain has TRBV20-1 and TRBJ2-7; TRBD2 matches 12 bases. V trimming: 4 bases; J trimming: 3 bases; junction bases outside the gene matches: 4. The CDR3 spans 14 residues. The V gene's germline CDR1 is DFQATT and CDR2 SNEGSKA (reference sequence). CDR3 DNA: TGCAGTGCTAACGGACTAGCGGGGAACTACGAGCAGTACTTC. Its protein is CSANGLAGNYEQYF.